This TCR beta chain was recovered during a study of T cell repertoires in cytomegalovirus infection (dated by TCRdb to 2018 to 2020). Background on the whole study: Alongside well-studied HLA-B-restricted epitopes, the peptide stimulations were aimed at recently identified HLA-C-restricted CMV epitopes, whose presentation resists viral immunomodulation. Donor HLA type was relevant to the analysis, as public TCR beta signatures indicated carriage of CMV infection together with the matching HLA type.

V was cut back by 8 bases and J by 0 bases, leaving a gap of 19 bases between them. CDR1 and CDR2, looked up from the germline V gene, are MDHEN and SYDVKM. From the cysteine through the phenylalanine, the CDR3 covers 16 amino acids. Only the CDR3 portion is preserved as DNA: 48 bases, with reading frame beginning at the first base. Sequencing used an Illumina HiSeq 1500. Using fastp at Q25 and MiXCR, TCRdb reprocessed the public reads and kept productive beta chains. Rows merge per CDR3 protein into single entries with the most common DNA and genes. The sample table holds fewer than 1,000,000 distinct CDR3 sequences, of which under 40% were seen once. 13% of the sample belongs to the ten largest clones. The paper as a whole reports these results and caveats: In both this cohort and an independent approximately 400-donor cohort, the cumulative frequency of public TCR beta family members distinguished carriers of CMV infection plus the relevant HLA type. The ex vivo response was dominated by HLA-C-restricted CMV-specific TCR beta clonotypes, which also provided the single most frequent clonotype in two of eight donors.

The treatment or condition label corresponds to: in vitro stimulation with specific CMV peptide epitopes to enrich CMV-specific T cells. To note about this clonotype: Its antigen remains undetermined. Qualities for individual bases were not recorded, and no much larger clone is one base off.

The sequence is built from TRBV28 and TRBJ2-5; TRBD1 is possibly the D segment (5 matching bases). This sample comprised cultured CD8+ T cells from PBMCs, obtained from culture after CMV antigen stimulation. This receptor was identified in a human donor in good health (CMV status not recorded). Some clones in this sample may be carry-over from other donors' samples. The DNA sequence is as follows: TGTGCCAGCTCGCCCCAAGGGGCCTCGTACCAAGAGACCCAGTACTTC. Translated, it gives CASSPQGASYQETQYF.